This record concerns one TCR beta chain sequence. Germline and junction disagree at one end, which may indicate a read error. The entry originates in a study of blood T cell repertoires in COVID-19. Turning to the study itself: COVID-19 samples, acute and convalescent, were from the United States, Italy and Spain. PBMCs, B-cell-depleted T cells, or T cells were the source of the cDNA or gDNA that made up the material.

This CDR3 contains 11 residues. In germline, CDR1 is SNHLY, CDR2 FYNNEI. Methods used by the authors: Reference gene primer amplification yielded estimated nucleated cell counts. Produced via immunoSEQ multiplex PCR; TCRdb's table is partial and in-frame only. The V and J calls and clone size come from that table; D and trimming were worked out from the DNA. The sample yields around 190,000 clones, 80% seen once. Material: peripheral blood. The sequence was collected from a man in his 60s with acute or convalescent COVID-19. The chain recombines TRBV2 with TRBJ1-2; 8 nucleotides line up with TRBD1. CDR3 sequence: CAGRGLGGYTF. For the CDR3, the DNA is TGTGCCGGCAGGGGGCTTGGTGGCTACACCTTC.